Given below is one T cell receptor beta chain in context. Its antigen remains unidentified. This specimen belongs to a study of cytomegalovirus exposure and HLA in healthy donors. Study context: From donors who were HLA-typed, an early data release held approximately 84 million unique TCRs.

Looked up from germline, CDR1 is ENHRY and CDR2 is SYGVKD. The V and J ends lost 2 bases and 6 bases respectively, with 10 bases between them. This CDR3 has 14 residues. The PCR had 60 Vbeta and 13 Jbeta primers. Profiling relied on immunoSEQ multiplex PCR, and the TCRdb table lists in-frame clones only, not all of them. The sample holds about 170,000 clones, approximately 80% seen once. Broader study findings: Exclusion as indistinguishable affected some V segments, including TRBV6-2 and TRBV6-3. An apparent linkage of common viral pathogens to several of the most significant clusters emerged in a later analysis.

The chain uses TRBV10-3 and TRBJ2-2; D might be TRBD2 (6 bases). The sequence was obtained from a woman aged 18-29 years in good health and CMV-seronegative. Source material: PBMCs. This CDR3 is CAISEHGRSGELFF. CDR3 nucleotides: TGTGCCATCAGTGAGCATGGGAGGTCCGGGGAGCTGTTTTTT.